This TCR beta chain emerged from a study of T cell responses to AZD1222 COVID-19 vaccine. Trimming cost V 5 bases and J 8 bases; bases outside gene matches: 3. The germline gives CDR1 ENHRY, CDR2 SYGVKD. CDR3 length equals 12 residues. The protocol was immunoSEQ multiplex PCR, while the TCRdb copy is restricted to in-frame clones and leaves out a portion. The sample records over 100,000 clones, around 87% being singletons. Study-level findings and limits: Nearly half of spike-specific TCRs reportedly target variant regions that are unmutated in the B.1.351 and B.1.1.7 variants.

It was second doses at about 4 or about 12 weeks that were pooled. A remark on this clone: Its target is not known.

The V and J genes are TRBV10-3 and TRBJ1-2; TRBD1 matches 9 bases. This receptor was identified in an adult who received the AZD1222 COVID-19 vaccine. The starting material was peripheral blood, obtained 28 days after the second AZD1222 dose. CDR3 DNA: TGTGCCATCAGTACAGGGGGCGACGGCTACACCTTC. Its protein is CAISTGGDGYTF.